Below are 13 T cell receptor beta chains sequenced from a single sample in a study of blood T cell repertoires in COVID-19. Some clones are missing from TCRdb's copy, which holds only in-frame ones; the method was immunoSEQ multiplex PCR. The data show hundreds of thousands of clones, 86% seen once. Sequenced: PBMCs or T cells enriched from blood (not recorded which). All receptors derive from a man younger than 35 who had recovered from COVID-19.

This clone showed up just a few times. The chain carries TRBV11-2 and TRBJ1-1; possibly TRBD1 for D (6 bases). Trimming shortened V by 5 bases and J by 6 bases, and 13 bases separated the two germline ends. The CDR3 spans 13 residues. Looked up from germline, CDR1 is SGHAT and CDR2 is FQNNGV. The CDR3 nucleotides are TGTGCCAGCAGCGGCAGGGGAGGGGCTGAAGCTTTCTTT. This sequence encodes CASSGRGGAEAFF.

The rearrangement links TRBV11-3 to TRBJ2-7; no clear D. V lost 2 bases and J lost 5, with 10 bases in between. There are 13 residues in the CDR3. Per the germline V gene, CDR1 is SGHNT and CDR2 is YENEEA. Here the CDR3 reads CASSLSRQHEQYF. CDR3 sequence (DNA): TGTGCCAGCAGCTTATCGAGGCAACACGAGCAGTACTTC.

This chain uses TRBV4-2 with TRBJ1-4; D gene ambiguous. Germline CDR1 is LGHNA and CDR2 is YNFKEQ. This CDR3 region has 14 residues. V was trimmed by 4 bases and J by 0 bases, leaving 6 bases between them. The CDR3 loop reads CASSPQATNEKLFF. CDR3 in DNA: TGTGCCAGCAGCCCACAAGCAACTAATGAAAAACTGTTTTTT.

The genes are TRBV4-2 and TRBJ1-2; 8 bases are a match to TRBD1. The CDR3 contains 15 residues. V shed 6 bases and J 4 bases; nucleotides not matched to a gene: 10. Germline V gives CDR1 LGHNA, CDR2 YNFKEQ. The CDR3 DNA is TGTGCCAGCAGAATCCCAGGGGGCGAAGGCTATGGCTACACCTTC. Its translation: CASRIPGGEGYGYTF.

CDR3 nucleotides: TGTGCCAGCACCGAGGGGACAAGCCCTGAAAAACTGTTTTTT. Translated, it gives CASTEGTSPEKLFF. This chain connects TRBV2 to TRBJ1-4; D is possibly TRBD1 (6 bases). The CDR3 spans 14 residues. Trimming removed 7 bases from V and 7 bases from J, with 16 bases in between. Germline CDR1 and CDR2: SNHLY and FYNNEI. Full variable domain (remainder filled in from reference TRBV2 and TRBJ1-4): EPEVTQTPSHQVTQMGQEVILRCVPISNHLYFYWYRQILGQKVEFLVSFYNNEISEKSEIFDDQFSVERPDGSNFTLKIRSTKLEDSAMYFCASTEGTSPEKLFFGSGTQLSVL.

The chain links TRBV28 to TRBJ1-6; D might be TRBD1 (6 bases). V was trimmed by 2 bases and J by 7 bases, leaving 9 bases between them. Germline assignment: CDR1 MDHEN and CDR2 SYDVKM. The CDR3 is made up of 14 amino acids. The CDR3, as DNA: TGTGCCAGCAGTTTAGGGACACCCAATTCACCCCTCCACTTT. It yields the protein CASSLGTPNSPLHF.

The J gene is TRBJ2-2, the V gene TRBV5-1; TRBD1 might be the D (5 bases). The germline V gene has CDR1 SGHRS and CDR2 YFSETQ. The V and J ends lost 1 base and 2 bases respectively, with 12 bases between them. The CDR3 runs 16 residues. The DNA for the CDR3 is TGCGCCAGCAGCTTGCTCGGGCAGGGTAACACCGGGGAGCTGTTTTTT. Its protein product is CASSLLGQGNTGELFF.

This rearrangement joins TRBV4-2 to TRBJ1-5; D ambiguous. Trimming removed 1 base at V and 2 bases at J, with 9 bases between. Germline CDR1 LGHNA, CDR2 YNFKEQ. This CDR3 has 15 amino acids. The CDR3 region has the DNA TGTGCCAGCAGCCAAGGAGGAGAGGGCAATCAGCCCCAGCATTTT. This gives the protein CASSQGGEGNQPQHF.

This chain uses TRBV7-9 with TRBJ1-6, with D hard to call. V lost 6 bases and J 13 bases, leaving 16 bases between the germline ends. The germline gives CDR1 SEHNR, CDR2 FQNEAQ (reference sequence). This CDR3 is built from 13 residues. For the CDR3, the DNA is TGTGCCAGCAGTCCGGCCCGGGATTTCCCCCTCCACTTT. It is translated as CASSPARDFPLHF.

The V gene is TRBV28, the J gene TRBJ2-3; 7 positions match TRBD2. CDR3 length: 16 amino acids. Germline loops: CDR1 MDHEN, CDR2 SYDVKM. Trimming cost V 11 bases and J 2 bases; bases outside gene matches: 16. CDR3 protein: CASRAREGLITDTQYF. The CDR3 region has the DNA TGTGCCTCACGCGCTAGGGAGGGCCTGATCACAGATACGCAGTATTTT.

The chain links TRBV7-6 to TRBJ2-7, with D unclear. The germline V gene has CDR1 SGHVS and CDR2 FNYEAQ. The CDR3 totals 13 residues. V lost 5 bases to trimming and J lost 6 bases, with 14 bases between them. CDR3 loop: CASSTEAGSEQYF. The CDR3 region has the DNA TGTGCCAGCAGCACCGAAGCAGGTTCCGAGCAGTACTTC.

The gene calls are TRBV30 and TRBJ1-5; 8 bases agree with TRBD1. CDR1 and CDR2 (germline): GTSNPN, SVGIG (reference sequence). This CDR3 has 14 amino acids. J was trimmed by 2 bases and V by 3 bases; bases with no gene match: 3. Written as DNA, the CDR3 is TGTGCCTGGAGGGGACAGGCGCGCAATCAGCCCCAGCATTTT. Its translation: CAWRGQARNQPQHF.

The chain is built from TRBV24-1 and TRBJ2-2; D remains ambiguous. Germline values: CDR1 KGHDR, CDR2 SFDVKD. The CDR3 totals 16 residues. V was trimmed by 4 bases and J by 0 bases, leaving 11 bases between them. The CDR3: CATSDDDDTNTGELFF. Written as DNA, the CDR3 is TGTGCCACCAGTGACGACGACGACACGAACACCGGGGAGCTGTTTTTT.